This entry describes one TCR beta chain. The antigen it recognizes is unknown. The record has no base qualities; no much larger clone is one base away. This entry comes from a study of blood T cell repertoires in COVID-19 (dated by TCRdb to 2019 to 2021). Regarding the research as a whole: Samples covering the acute and convalescent phases of COVID-19 were provided by collaborators in the United States, Italy and Spain. The repertoires were made available in a free public database intended to serve as a resource for research on the immune response to SARS-CoV-2. The prospective study material was composed of cDNA or gDNA derived from T cells, B-cell-depleted T cells, or PBMCs. A de-identified subject ID, COVID-19 status, age in years and sex were almost always included in the sample metadata. Samples were obtained from the ongoing ImmuneRACE study (first 160 participants) and from 1,254 subjects provided by 6 global collaborators. Where available, HLA class I and class II types were taken from metadata supplied by the sample provider and were not determined by assay-based typing. Subjects who had been exposed to COVID-19, were actively infected with it, or had recovered from it provided the deeply sampled blood TCRbeta repertoires that made up the dataset. What the work shows at the level of the full study, not this receptor alone: How much clinical and demographic metadata was included differed by source and by participant, and the metadata was provided uncurated.

TCRbeta CDR3 regions were amplified from genomic DNA using the immunoSEQ Assay, a bias-controlled multiplex PCR. The published analysis was carried out like this. The number of nucleated cells in each sample was estimated from the amplification of reference gene primers within the assay. To quantify the absolute abundance of each unique TCRbeta CDR3 rearrangement, sequence reads were collapsed and filtered. For each sample, productive Simpson clonality was calculated as the square root of Simpson's diversity index over productive rearrangements. Here the immuneACCESS table is served through TCRdb, limited to in-frame sequences with V and J called. Missing clones are a known gap in these copies; in checked studies unresolved V genes cover under half, and the rest lacks a known reason. V and J calls plus clone size are reproduced from that table; the DNA served to infer D and trimming. This sample has about 210,000 clones in its table, and about 88% of those were observed once. The top ten constitute about 1.8% of the sample.

The collaborating institutions used their own protocols to collect whole blood in K2EDTA tubes. For TCRbeta analysis, collaborators shipped samples as frozen whole blood, isolated PBMCs, or DNA extracted from either of those sample types. Via the germline V gene, CDR1 is MNHEY and CDR2 SVGAGI. V was cut back by 4 bases and J by 2 bases, leaving a gap of 3 bases between them. Including cysteine and phenylalanine, the CDR3 has 11 amino acids. Left in the record is the CDR3 DNA by itself, 33 bases read in frame from the first base. The sequence is built from TRBV6-5 and TRBJ2-7, with the identity of the D gene unclear. The source material was peripheral blood. This clonotype originated in a man aged 70-80 years with acute or convalescent COVID-19. Here is the DNA: TGTGCCAGCAGTTCTACCTACGAGCAGTACTTC. The resulting protein is CASSSTYEQYF.